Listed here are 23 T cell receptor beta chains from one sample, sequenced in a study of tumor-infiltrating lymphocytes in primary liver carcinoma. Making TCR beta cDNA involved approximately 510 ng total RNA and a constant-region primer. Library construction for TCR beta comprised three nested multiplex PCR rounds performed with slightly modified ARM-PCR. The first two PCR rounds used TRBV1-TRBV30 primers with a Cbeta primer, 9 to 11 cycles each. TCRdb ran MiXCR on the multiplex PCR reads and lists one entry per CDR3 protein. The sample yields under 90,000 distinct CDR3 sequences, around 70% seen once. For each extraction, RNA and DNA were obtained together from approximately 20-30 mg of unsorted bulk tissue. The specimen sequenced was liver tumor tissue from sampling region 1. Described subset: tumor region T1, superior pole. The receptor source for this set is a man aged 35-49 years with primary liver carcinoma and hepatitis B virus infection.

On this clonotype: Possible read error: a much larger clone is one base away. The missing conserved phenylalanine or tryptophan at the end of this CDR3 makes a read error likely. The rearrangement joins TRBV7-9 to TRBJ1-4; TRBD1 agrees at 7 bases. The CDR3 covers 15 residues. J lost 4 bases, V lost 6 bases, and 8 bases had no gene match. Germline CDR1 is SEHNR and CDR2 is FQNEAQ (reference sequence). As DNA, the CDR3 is TGTGCCAGCAGACTCGGGACAGAAAATAATGAAAAACTGTTTTCT. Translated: CASRLGTENNEKLFS.

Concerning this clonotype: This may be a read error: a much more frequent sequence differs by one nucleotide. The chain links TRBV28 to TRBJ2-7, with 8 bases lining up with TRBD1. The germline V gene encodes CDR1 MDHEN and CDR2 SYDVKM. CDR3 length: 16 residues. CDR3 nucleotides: TGTGCCAGCAGACCGACCAGGGGGCCCACCTCCTGCGAGCAGTACTTC. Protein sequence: CASRPTRGPTSCEQYF. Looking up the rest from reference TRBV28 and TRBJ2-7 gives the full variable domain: DVKVTQSSRYLVKRTGEKVFLECVQDMDHENMFWYRQDPGLGLRLIYFSYDVKMKEKGDIPEGYSVSREKKERFSLILESASTNQTSMYLCASRPTRGPTSCEQYFGPGTRLTVT.

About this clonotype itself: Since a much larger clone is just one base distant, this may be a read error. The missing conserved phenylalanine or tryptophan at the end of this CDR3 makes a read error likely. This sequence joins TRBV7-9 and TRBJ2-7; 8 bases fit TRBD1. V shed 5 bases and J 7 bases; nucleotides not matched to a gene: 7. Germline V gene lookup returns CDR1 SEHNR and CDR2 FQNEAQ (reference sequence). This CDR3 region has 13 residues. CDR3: CASSGQGSGEQYI. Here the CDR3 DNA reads TGTGCCAGCAGCGGACAGGGTTCAGGAGAGCAGTACATC.

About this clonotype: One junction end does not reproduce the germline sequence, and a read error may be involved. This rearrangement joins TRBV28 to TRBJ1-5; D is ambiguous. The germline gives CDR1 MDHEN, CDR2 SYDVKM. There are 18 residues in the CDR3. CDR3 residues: CASSLSTRSYLCNQPLHF. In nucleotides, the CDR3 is TGTGCCAGCAGTTTAAGTACCCGCTCCTACCTGTGCAATCAGCCCCTGCATTTT.

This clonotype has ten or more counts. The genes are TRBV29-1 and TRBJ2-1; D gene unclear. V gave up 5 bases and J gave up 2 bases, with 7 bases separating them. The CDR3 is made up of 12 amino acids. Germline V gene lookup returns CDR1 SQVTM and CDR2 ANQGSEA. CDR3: CSVLITYNEQFF. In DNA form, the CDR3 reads TGCAGCGTTTTGATTACCTACAATGAGCAGTTCTTC.

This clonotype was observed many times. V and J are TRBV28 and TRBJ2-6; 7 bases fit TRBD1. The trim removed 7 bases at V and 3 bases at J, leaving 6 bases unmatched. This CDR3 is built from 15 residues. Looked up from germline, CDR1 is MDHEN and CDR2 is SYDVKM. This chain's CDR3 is CASTPQGYGANVLTF. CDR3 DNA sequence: TGTGCCAGCACCCCACAGGGGTATGGGGCCAACGTCCTGACTTTC.

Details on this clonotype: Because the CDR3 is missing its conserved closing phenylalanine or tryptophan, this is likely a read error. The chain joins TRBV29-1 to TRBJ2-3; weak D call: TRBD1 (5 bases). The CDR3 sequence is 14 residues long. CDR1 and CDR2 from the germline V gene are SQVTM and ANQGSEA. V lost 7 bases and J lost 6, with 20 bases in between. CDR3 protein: CSGSTQGVGDTQYL. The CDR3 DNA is TGCAGCGGCTCAACGCAGGGTGTTGGGGATACGCAGTATCTT.

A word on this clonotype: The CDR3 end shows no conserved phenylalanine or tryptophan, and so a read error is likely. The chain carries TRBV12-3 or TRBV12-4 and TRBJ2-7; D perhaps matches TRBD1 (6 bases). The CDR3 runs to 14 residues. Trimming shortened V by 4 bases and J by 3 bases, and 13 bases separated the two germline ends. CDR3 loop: CASSYTTGYYEQYI. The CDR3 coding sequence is TGTGCCAGCAGTTATACGACAGGATACTACGAGCAGTACATC.

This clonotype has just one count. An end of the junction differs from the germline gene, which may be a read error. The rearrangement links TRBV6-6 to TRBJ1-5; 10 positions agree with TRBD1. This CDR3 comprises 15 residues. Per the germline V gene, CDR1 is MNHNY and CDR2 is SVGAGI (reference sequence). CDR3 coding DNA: TGTGCTAGCACCGCGCAGACAGGGGGCGGGCAGTCCCAGCATTTT. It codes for CASTAQTGGGQSQHF.

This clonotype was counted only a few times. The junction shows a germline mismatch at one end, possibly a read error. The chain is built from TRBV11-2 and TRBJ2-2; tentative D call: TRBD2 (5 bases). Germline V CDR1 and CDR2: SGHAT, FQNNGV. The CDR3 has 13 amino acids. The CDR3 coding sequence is TGTACCAGCAGCTTTAATCGGGTCGGGGAACTGTTTTTT. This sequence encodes CTSSFNRVGELFF.

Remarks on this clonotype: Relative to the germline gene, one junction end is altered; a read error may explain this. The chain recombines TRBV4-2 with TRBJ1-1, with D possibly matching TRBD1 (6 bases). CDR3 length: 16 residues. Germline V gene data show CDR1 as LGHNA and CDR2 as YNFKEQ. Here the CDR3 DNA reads TGTACCAGCAGCCAAGGGCTTCAGGGGAGGAACACTGAAGCTTTCTTT. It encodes CTSSQGLQGRNTEAFF.

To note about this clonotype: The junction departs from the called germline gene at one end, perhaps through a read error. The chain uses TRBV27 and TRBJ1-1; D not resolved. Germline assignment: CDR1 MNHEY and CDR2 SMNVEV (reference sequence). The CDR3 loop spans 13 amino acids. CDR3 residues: CASSFHGRREVFF. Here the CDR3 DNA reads TGTGCCAGCAGTTTCCACGGGAGACGCGAAGTTTTCTTT.

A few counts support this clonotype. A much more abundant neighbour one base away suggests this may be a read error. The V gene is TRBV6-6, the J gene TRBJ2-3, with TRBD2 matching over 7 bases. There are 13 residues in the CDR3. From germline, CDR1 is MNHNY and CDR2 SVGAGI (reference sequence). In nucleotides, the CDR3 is TGTGTCAGCGGGACTCCAGGCACAGATACGCAGTATTTT. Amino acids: CVSGTPGTDTQYF.

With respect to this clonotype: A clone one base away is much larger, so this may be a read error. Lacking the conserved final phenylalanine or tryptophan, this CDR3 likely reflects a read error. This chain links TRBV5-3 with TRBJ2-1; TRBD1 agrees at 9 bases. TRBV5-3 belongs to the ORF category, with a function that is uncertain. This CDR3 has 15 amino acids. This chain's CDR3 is CVRSFRDRAYNEQFL. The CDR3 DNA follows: TGTGTCAGAAGCTTCCGGGACAGGGCCTACAATGAGCAGTTCCTC.

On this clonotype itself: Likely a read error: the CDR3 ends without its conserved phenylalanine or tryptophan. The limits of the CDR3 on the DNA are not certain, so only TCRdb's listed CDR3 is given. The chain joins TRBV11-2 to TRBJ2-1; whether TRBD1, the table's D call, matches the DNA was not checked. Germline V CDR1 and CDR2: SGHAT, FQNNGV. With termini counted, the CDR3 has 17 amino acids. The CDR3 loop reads CASSLGTVGSSYNEQLI.

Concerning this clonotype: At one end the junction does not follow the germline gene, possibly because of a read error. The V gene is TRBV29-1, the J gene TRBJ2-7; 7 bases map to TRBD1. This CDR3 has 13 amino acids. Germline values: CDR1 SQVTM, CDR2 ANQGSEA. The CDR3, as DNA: TGCAGCGCCTCCGCCGGGACAGAGTACGAGCGGTACTTC. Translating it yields CSASAGTEYERYF.

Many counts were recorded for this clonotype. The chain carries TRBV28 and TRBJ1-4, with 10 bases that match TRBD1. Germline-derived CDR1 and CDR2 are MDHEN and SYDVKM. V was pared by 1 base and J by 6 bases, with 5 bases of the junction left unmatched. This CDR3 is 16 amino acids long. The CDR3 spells CASSLSPGTGDEKLFF. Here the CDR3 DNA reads TGTGCCAGCAGTTTATCGCCCGGGACAGGGGATGAAAAACTGTTTTTT.

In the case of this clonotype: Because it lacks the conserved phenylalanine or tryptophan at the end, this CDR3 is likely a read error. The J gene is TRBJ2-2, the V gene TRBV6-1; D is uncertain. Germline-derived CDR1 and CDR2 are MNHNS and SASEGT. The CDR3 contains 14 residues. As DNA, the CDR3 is TGTGTCAGCAGTTTTCGACAGAACACCGGGGAGCTGTTTCTT. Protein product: CVSSFRQNTGELFL.

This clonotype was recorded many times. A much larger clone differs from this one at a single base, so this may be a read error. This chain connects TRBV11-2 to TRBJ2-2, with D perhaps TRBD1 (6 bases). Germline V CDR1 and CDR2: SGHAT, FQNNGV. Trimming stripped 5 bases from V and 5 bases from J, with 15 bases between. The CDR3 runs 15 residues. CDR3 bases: TGTGCCAGCAGCCCCGAGGGAACAGGGACCGGGGAGCTGTTTTTT. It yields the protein CASSPEGTGTGELFF.

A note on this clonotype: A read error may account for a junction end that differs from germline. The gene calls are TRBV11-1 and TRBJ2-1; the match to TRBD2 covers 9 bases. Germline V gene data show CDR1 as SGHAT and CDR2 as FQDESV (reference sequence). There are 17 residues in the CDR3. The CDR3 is CASSPGLAGEADNEQFF. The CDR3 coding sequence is TGTGCAAGCAGCCCGGGACTAGCTGGAGAAGCTGACAATGAGCAGTTCTTC.

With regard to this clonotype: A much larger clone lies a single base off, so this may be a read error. CDR3 region: CASGLGATDTQYF. CDR3 in DNA: TGTGCCAGCGGCTTGGGCGCCACAGATACGCAGTATTTT. V and J are TRBV5-8 and TRBJ2-3; D ambiguous. The CDR3 has 13 amino acids. Germline loops: CDR1 SGHTS, CDR2 YDEGEE. The full variable domain, in which reference TRBV5-8 and TRBJ2-3 provide the parts outside the CDR3, is EAGVTQSPTHLIKTRGQQATLRCSPISGHTSVYWYQQALGLGLQFLLWYDEGEERNRGNFPPRFSGRQFPNYSSELNVNALELEDSALYLCASGLGATDTQYFGPGTRLTVL.

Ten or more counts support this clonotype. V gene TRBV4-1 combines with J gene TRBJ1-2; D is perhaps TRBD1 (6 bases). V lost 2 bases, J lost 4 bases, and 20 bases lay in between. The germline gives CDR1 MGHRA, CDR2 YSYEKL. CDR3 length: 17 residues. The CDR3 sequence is CASSQSPTSEGGYGYTF. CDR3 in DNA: TGCGCCAGCAGCCAATCCCCGACATCGGAGGGGGGCTATGGCTACACCTTC.

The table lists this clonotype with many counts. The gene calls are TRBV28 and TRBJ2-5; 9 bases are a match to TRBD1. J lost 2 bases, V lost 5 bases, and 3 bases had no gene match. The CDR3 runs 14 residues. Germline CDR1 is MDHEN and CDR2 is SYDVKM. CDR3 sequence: CASSPGTGQETQYF. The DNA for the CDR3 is TGTGCCAGCAGTCCGGGGACAGGGCAAGAGACCCAGTACTTC.